This T cell receptor beta chain was recorded in a study of CD8 T cells in ankylosing spondylitis. Regarding the study as a whole: Roughly eight highly homologous variants made up a TCR beta motif that seemed to typify ankylosing spondylitis blood. In reactive arthritis synovial fluid and blood, some motif variants had been reported before.

The CDR3 extends over 14 amino acids. From germline, CDR1 is SNHLY and CDR2 FYNNEI. V was clipped by 7 bases and J by 0 bases, with 10 bases between them. In the case of this clonotype: The antigen is undetermined.

It was by quantitative 5'-RACE with molecular barcodes that TCR beta libraries were made. TCRdb recomputed calls from the 5' RACE reads with MiXCR, one row per CDR3 protein. The sample lists 200,000 to 250,000 distinct CDR3 sequences, about 11% seen once, with roughly 23% in the top ten. This receptor was identified in a male donor with ankylosing spondylitis or in good health (not recorded which). Sequenced input: blood, either unsorted or a sorted T cell fraction (not recorded which). J is TRBJ2-4 and V is TRBV2; the D is unclear. The CDR3 sequence is CASKSSEAKNIQYF. In DNA, the CDR3 is TGTGCCAGCAAGTCCTCGGAAGCCAAAAACATTCAGTACTTC.